This paragraph reports one TCR beta chain. Trimming at V came to 1 base and at J to 8 bases, leaving 10 bases not matched to a gene. The CDR3 has 16 amino acids. The germline V gene has CDR1 LGHNT and CDR2 FRNRAP. The entry originates in a study of technical replicates of blood from a few donors. Assay: immunoSEQ multiplex PCR; the TCRdb copy retains only in-frame clones and omits some. Of approximately 82,000 clones listed, approximately 92% are singletons. This sequence joins TRBV12-5 and TRBJ2-1, with 8 bases lining up with TRBD1. This receptor was obtained from a human donor in good health. Some clones in this sample may be carry-over from other donors' samples. Sequences were obtained from T cells isolated from PBMCs. The CDR3 DNA is TGTGCTAGTGGTTTGGGAAAGGCAGGGGGCACCGATGAGCAGTTCTTC. It codes for CASGLGKAGGTDEQFF.